Listed below are T cell receptor beta chains from one sample, sequenced in a study of technical replicates of blood from a few donors. Method: immunoSEQ multiplex PCR; TCRdb's copy keeps in-frame clones and lacks some. The sample consists of some 70,000 clones, about 97% of them appearing once. Sequencing was performed on T cells isolated from PBMCs. The origin of the receptors is a human donor in good health. Each CDR3 is given with its conserved first and last residue. The order of the fields is V gene, D gene, J gene, clone size, CDR3 DNA, CDR3 protein. The D gene is left open where the match is weak. Only part of the rows carry a size: once, few, many, or a class if the clone is expanded.

>TRBV18|.|TRBJ2-1|.
TGTGCCAGCTCACCGATAGCGGATGAGCAGTTCTTC
CASSPIADEQFF
>TRBV11-2|.|TRBJ2-7|.
TGTGCCAGCAGAATACCAGGACGGGGTAAGGGTGAGCAGTACTTC
CASRIPGRGKGEQYF
>TRBV7-6|.|TRBJ2-7|.
TGTGCCAGCAGCCCCTCGCCGCCGGGACATGGTGTTGAGCAGTACTTC
CASSPSPPGHGVEQYF
>TRBV4-1|TRBD1|TRBJ1-5|.
TGCGCCAGCAGCCAAGAAGGACAGGTGATAAATCAGCCCCAGCATTTT
CASSQEGQVINQPQHF
>TRBV10-3|.|TRBJ1-5|.
TGTGCCATCAGTGACAGGGATCAGCCCCAGCATTTT
CAISDRDQPQHF
>TRBV7-2|TRBD2|TRBJ2-7|.
TGTGCCAGCAGCCAGGGACTAGCGGGGACCTACGAGCAGTACTTC
CASSQGLAGTYEQYF
>TRBV9|TRBD2|TRBJ2-5|.
TGTGCCAGCAGCGCTCCAGCGGGAGGGCCTCAAGAGACCCAGTACTTC
CASSAPAGGPQETQYF
>TRBV7-9|.|TRBJ1-2|.
TGTGCCAGCAGCTCCTCAGGGGCGCCGAACTATGGCTACACCTTC
CASSSSGAPNYGYTF
>TRBV29-1|.|TRBJ2-1|.
TGCAGCGTCCCCCGCACTACGCCCTACAATGAGCAGTTCTTC
CSVPRTTPYNEQFF
>TRBV5-1|TRBD2|TRBJ2-7|.
TGCGCCAGCAGCTTGATAGCGGGAGTTGGGACTTACTACGAGCAGTACTTC
CASSLIAGVGTYYEQYF
>TRBV7-8|.|TRBJ2-5|.
TGTGCCAGCAGCTTCCGCCCGGGAACCATAGAGACCCAGTACTTC
CASSFRPGTIETQYF
>TRBV30|.|TRBJ2-7|.
TGTGCCTGGAGCGACATTGCTATCTGGGACGAGCAGTACTTC
CAWSDIAIWDEQYF
>TRBV6-1|TRBD2|TRBJ2-1|.
TGTGCCAGCGGGGGGGATGAGCAGTTCTTC
CASGGDEQFF
>TRBV9|TRBD1|TRBJ1-2|.
TGTGCCAGCAGCGTAGCAGGGACAGGGCTCTATGGCTACACCTTC
CASSVAGTGLYGYTF
>TRBV19|TRBD2|TRBJ2-7|.
TGTGCCAGTAGTACCCTTTTGACTAGCGGGAACGACTACGAGCAGTACTTC
CASSTLLTSGNDYEQYF
>TRBV2|TRBD2|TRBJ2-1|.
TGTGCCAGCAGTGTTTTACTAGCGGAAGTCAATGAGCAGTTCTTC
CASSVLLAEVNEQFF
>TRBV4-3|.|TRBJ2-7|.
TGCGCCAGCAGCCAAGATAAGCTCTACGAGCAGTACTTC
CASSQDKLYEQYF
>TRBV4-1|.|TRBJ2-7|.
TGCGCCAGCAGCCAAGAGGACAGTTCCTACGAGCAGTACTTC
CASSQEDSSYEQYF
>TRBV15|TRBD1|TRBJ1-5|.
TGTGCCACCAGCAGATCTTCAGGGGGCTGGAATCAGCCCCAGCATTTT
CATSRSSGGWNQPQHF
>TRBV19|.|TRBJ1-2|.
TGTGCCAGTAGTATTGAGCACTATGGCTACACCTTC
CASSIEHYGYTF
>TRBV27|TRBD1|TRBJ1-5|.
TGTGCCAGCAGTTTAATCCAGGGGGGTCAGCCCCAGCATTTT
CASSLIQGGQPQHF
>TRBV6-5|.|TRBJ2-2|.
TGTGCCAGCATCCAGGGGAACACCGGGGAGCTGTTTTTT
CASIQGNTGELFF
>TRBV18|TRBD1|TRBJ1-5|few
TGTGCCAGCTCACCGGGACAGGGAGGACAGCCCCAGCATTTT
CASSPGQGGQPQHF
>TRBV18|.|TRBJ2-1|.
TGTGCCAGCTCACCACCGGACAGCCCCTACAATGAGCAGTTCTTC
CASSPPDSPYNEQFF
>TRBV6-5|TRBD2|TRBJ2-3|.
TGTGCCAGCAGTTATAGCGGGATCTCGAGCACAGATACGCAGTATTTT
CASSYSGISSTDTQYF
>TRBV5-1|.|TRBJ1-1|.
TGCGCCAGCAGTACAGGGCTGGCCCACGAGGGGACTGAAGCTTTCTTT
CASSTGLAHEGTEAFF
>TRBV28|TRBD2|TRBJ2-7|.
TGTGCCAGCAGCCCTGGGCAGCGGGGACTCTACGAGCAGTACTTC
CASSPGQRGLYEQYF
>TRBV9|.|TRBJ2-7|.
TGTGCCAGCAGCCCCAGACACGGAGGGCTCCACGAGCAGTACTTC
CASSPRHGGLHEQYF
>TRBV2|.|TRBJ1-3|.
TGTGCCAGCATACGGGGGACTTTGGAAAACACCATATATTTT
CASIRGTLENTIYF
>TRBV5-4|TRBD1|TRBJ1-2|.
TGTGCCAGCAGCGCGACAGGGGTACTCTATGGCTACACCTTC
CASSATGVLYGYTF
>TRBV11-3|.|TRBJ2-7|.
TGTGCCAGCAGCTTATCGGGGTTACAACGGGAGCAGTACTTC
CASSLSGLQREQYF
>TRBV5-1|TRBD1|TRBJ2-7|once
TGCGCCAGCAGCTTGAGGACAGGGTTACACGAGCAGTACTTC
CASSLRTGLHEQYF
>TRBV5-5|.|TRBJ1-3|.
TGTGCCAGCAGCTTGGCGGCAGGGTGGGACACCATATATTTT
CASSLAAGWDTIYF
>TRBV7-9|TRBD2|TRBJ2-1|.
TGTGCCAGCGCCGGGACTAGCGGGAACAATGAGCAGTTCTTC
CASAGTSGNNEQFF
>TRBV25-1|TRBD1|TRBJ1-2|.
TGTGCCAGCAGTGAGGACAGGGGGCGGGTTAACTATGGCTACACCTTC
CASSEDRGRVNYGYTF
>TRBV7-9|.|TRBJ2-1|once
TGTGCCAGCAGCTTGGGCGAGGGGGTCGATGAGCAGTTCTTC
CASSLGEGVDEQFF